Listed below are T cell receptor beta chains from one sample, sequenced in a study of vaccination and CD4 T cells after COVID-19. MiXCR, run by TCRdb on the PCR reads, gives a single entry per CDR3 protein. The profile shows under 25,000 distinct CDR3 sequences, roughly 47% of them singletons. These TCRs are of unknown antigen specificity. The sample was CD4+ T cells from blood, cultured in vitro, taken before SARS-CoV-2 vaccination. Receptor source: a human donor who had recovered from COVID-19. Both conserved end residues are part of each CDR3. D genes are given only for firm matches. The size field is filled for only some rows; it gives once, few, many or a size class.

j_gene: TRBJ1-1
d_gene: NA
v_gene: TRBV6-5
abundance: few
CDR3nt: TGTGCCAGCAGTTACTCGACCCCAGGGAGAGGTAGAGCTTTCTTT
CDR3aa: CASSYSTPGRGRAFF

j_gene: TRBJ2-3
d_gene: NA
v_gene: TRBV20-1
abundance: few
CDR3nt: TGCAGTGCTAGAGCGGGGGGATCAGGGGCGCAGTATTTT
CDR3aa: CSARAGGSGAQYF

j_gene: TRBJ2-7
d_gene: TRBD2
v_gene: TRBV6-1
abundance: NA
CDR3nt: TGTGCCAGCAGTCAGCCAGCGGGAGGGAATGAGCAGTACTTC
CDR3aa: CASSQPAGGNEQYF

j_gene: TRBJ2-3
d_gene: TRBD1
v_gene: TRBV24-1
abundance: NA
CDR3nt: TGTGCCACCAGTGCCGCCACAGGGGTCACAGATACGCAGTATTTT
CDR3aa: CATSAATGVTDTQYF

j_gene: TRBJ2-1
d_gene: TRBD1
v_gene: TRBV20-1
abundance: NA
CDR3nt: TGCAGTGCTAGAAGGGGACAGGGAACTTACAATGAGCAGTTCTTC
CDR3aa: CSARRGQGTYNEQFF

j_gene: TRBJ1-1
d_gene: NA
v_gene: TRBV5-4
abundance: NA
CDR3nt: TGTGCCAGCAGCTCGCTGACGGGTGAAGCTTTCTTT
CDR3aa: CASSSLTGEAFF

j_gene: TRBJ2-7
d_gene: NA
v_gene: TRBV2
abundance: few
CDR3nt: TGTGCCAGCAGCCTAGGGGGACAAGGGAACGAGCAGTACTTC
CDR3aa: CASSLGGQGNEQYF

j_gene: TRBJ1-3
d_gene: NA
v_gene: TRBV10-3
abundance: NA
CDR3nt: TGTGCCATCAGTGAGGGACACATCAGCTCTGGAAACACCATATATTTT
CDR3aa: CAISEGHISSGNTIYF

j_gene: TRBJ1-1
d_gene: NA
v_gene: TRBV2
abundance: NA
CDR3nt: TGTGCCAGCAGTGAAGGCAGGAACACTGAAGCTTTCTTT
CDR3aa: CASSEGRNTEAFF

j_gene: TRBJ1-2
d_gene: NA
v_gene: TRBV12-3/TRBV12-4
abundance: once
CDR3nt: TGTGCCAGCAGTTTTGGAGGAAATGGCTACACCTTC
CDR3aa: CASSFGGNGYTF

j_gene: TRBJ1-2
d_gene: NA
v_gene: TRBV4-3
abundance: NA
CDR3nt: TGCGCCAGCAGCCCCTCCACCCGGCCCTATGGCTACACCTTC
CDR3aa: CASSPSTRPYGYTF

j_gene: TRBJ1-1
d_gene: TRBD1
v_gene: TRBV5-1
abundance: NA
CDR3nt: TGCGCCAGCAGCCCCGGACAGGGAGGCACTGAAGCTTTCTTT
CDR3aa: CASSPGQGGTEAFF

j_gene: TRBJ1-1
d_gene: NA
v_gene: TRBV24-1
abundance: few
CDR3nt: TGTGCCACCCTTGGCTGGGAAGCTTTCTTT
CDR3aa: CATLGWEAFF

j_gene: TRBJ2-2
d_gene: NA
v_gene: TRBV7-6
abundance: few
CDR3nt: TGTGCCAGCAGCTTAGACAGACTCAACACCGGGGAGCTGTTTTTT
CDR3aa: CASSLDRLNTGELFF

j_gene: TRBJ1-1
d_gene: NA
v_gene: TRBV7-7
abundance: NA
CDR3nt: TGTGCCAGCAGCTTAGCGGGCGACACTGAAGCTTTCTTT
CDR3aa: CASSLAGDTEAFF

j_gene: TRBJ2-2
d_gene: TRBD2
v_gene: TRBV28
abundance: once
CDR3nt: TGTGCCAGCAGCTCGGGGGGGCTAGCGGGATGGATCGGGGAGCTGTTTTTT
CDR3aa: CASSSGGLAGWIGELFF

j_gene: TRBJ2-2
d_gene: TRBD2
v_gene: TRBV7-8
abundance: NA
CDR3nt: TGTGCCAGCAGCTTAAAGCGGGGCACTAACCGGGCCGGGGAGCTGTTTTTT
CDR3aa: CASSLKRGTNRAGELFF

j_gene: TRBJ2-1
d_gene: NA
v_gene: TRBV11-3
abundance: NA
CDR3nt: TGTGCCAGCAGCCCAGGGCTCGGGGTAAACAATGAGCAGTTCTTC
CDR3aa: CASSPGLGVNNEQFF

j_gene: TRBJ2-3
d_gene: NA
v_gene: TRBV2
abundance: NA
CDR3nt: TGTGCCAGCAGTGAATGGGGTAGAAACGTGGATACGCAGTATTTT
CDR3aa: CASSEWGRNVDTQYF

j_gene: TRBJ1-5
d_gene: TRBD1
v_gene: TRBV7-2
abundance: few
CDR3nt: TGTGCCAGCAGCTTAGCAGGAGGGGGCGGTCAGCCCCAGCATTTT
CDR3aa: CASSLAGGGGQPQHF

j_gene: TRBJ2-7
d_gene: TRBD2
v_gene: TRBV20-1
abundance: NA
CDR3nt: TGCAGTGCTAAGCGGGGAGCGTCCTACGAGCAGTACTTC
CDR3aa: CSAKRGASYEQYF

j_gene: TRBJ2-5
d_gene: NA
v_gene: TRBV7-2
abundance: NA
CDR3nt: TGTGCCAGCAGCTTTGGGGGACCAGAGACCCAGTACTTC
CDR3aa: CASSFGGPETQYF

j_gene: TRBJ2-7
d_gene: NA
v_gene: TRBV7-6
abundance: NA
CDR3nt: TGTGCCAGCAGCTTAGCGGTCGGCTCCTACGAGCAGTACTTC
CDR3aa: CASSLAVGSYEQYF

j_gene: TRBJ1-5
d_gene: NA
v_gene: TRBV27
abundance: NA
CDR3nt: TGTGCCAGCAGTTTATGGAGTTCGAGACAGGGCAATCAGCCCCAGCATTTT
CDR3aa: CASSLWSSRQGNQPQHF

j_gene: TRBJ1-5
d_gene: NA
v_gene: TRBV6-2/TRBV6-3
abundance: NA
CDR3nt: TGTGCCAGCAGTTACGGAGGGGAAGCCAATCAGCCCCAGCATTTT
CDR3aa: CASSYGGEANQPQHF

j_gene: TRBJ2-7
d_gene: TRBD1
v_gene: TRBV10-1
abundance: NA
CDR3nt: TGCGCCAGCAGTGAGGGACAGGGGGCAGGATACGAGCAGTACTTC
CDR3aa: CASSEGQGAGYEQYF

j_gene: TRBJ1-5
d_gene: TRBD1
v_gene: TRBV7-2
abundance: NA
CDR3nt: TGTGCCAGCAGCCCGAGGGGAGGGGGCAAGGATCAGCCCCAGCATTTT
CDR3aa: CASSPRGGGKDQPQHF

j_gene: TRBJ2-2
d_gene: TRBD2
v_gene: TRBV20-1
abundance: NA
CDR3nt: TGCAGTGCTAGAGAAACTAGCGGGCCGAACGGGGAGCTGTTTTTT
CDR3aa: CSARETSGPNGELFF

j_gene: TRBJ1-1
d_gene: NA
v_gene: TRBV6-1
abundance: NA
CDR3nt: TGTGCCAGCAGTGCAGGGACGGACTTTTCTGAAGCTTTCTTT
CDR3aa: CASSAGTDFSEAFF

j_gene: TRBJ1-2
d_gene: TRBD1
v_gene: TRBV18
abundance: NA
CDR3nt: TGTGCCAGCTCACCAGGGACAGGTACCCATCATGGCTACACCTTC
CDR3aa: CASSPGTGTHHGYTF

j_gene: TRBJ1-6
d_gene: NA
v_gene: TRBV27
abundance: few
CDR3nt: TGTGCCAGCAGTAAACAGGGACGTAATTCACCCCTCCACTTT
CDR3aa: CASSKQGRNSPLHF

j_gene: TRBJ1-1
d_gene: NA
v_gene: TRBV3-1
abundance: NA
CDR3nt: TGTGCCAGCAGACACAGTGGGACTGAAGCTTTCTTT
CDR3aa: CASRHSGTEAFF

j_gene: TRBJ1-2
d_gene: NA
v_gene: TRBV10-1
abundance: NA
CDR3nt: TGCGCCAGCAGTGCCGCGAGTCGGGGCCCCATAGCTAACTATGGCTACACCTTC
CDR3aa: CASSAASRGPIANYGYTF

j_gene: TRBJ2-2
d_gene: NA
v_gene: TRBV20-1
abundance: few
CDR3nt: TGCAGTGCTAGAGGAGGGGCAGGCGGACTCACCGGGGAGCTGTTTTTT
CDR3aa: CSARGGAGGLTGELFF

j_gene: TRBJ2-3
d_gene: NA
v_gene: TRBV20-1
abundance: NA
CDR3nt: TGCAGTGCCAGAGTTACGGGTTCAGATACGCAGTATTTT
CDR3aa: CSARVTGSDTQYF

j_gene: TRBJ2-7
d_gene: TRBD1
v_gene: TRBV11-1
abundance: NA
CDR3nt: TGTGCCGGCAGCTGGGGGACAGGGAGCTACGAGCAGTACTTC
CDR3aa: CAGSWGTGSYEQYF

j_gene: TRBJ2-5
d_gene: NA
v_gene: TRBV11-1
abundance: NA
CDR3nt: TGTGCCAGCAGCTGGGGTTACCAAGAGACCCAGTACTTC
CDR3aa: CASSWGYQETQYF

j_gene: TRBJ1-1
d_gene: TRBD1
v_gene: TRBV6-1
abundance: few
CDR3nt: TGTGCCAGCAGCGGGGACAGGGGGCTTGCCACTGAAGCTTTCTTT
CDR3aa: CASSGDRGLATEAFF

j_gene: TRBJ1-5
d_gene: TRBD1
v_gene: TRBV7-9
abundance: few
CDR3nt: TGTGCCAGCAGCCTTGGGACAGGCAATCAGCCCCAGCATTTT
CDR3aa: CASSLGTGNQPQHF

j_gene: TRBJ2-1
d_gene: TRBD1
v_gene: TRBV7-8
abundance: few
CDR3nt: TGTGCCAGCAGCTTTACAGGGGGACGAGGTGAGCAGTTCTTC
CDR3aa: CASSFTGGRGEQFF

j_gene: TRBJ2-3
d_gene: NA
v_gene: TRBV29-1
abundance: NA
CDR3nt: TGCAGCGCCGGCGGACCCCCCACAGATACGCAGTATTTT
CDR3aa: CSAGGPPTDTQYF

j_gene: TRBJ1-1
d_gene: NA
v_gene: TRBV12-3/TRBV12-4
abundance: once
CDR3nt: TGTGCCAGCAGTTTCCGGATCAACACTGAAGCTTTCTTT
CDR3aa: CASSFRINTEAFF

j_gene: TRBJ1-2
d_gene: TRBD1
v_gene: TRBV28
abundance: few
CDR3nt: TGTGCCAGCAGTTTGGAAAACGACAGGGGGCTAGGCTACACCTTC
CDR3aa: CASSLENDRGLGYTF

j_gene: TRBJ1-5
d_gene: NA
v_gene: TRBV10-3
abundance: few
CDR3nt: TGTGCCATCAGTGAGTCGGAAGATCAGCCCCAGCATTTT
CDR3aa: CAISESEDQPQHF

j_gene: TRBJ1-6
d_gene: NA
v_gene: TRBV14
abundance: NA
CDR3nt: TGTGCCAGCAGCCAGGCTGAAAGTTCACCCCTCCACTTT
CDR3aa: CASSQAESSPLHF

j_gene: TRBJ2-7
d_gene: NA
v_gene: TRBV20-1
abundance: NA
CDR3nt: TGCAGTGCTGAGGAGGAGGCGATGTACGAGCAGTACTTC
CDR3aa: CSAEEEAMYEQYF

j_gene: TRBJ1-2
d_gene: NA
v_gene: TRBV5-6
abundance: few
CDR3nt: TGTGCCAGCAGCTCCCGACAGGTATTAGTCTATGGCTACACCTTC
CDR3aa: CASSSRQVLVYGYTF

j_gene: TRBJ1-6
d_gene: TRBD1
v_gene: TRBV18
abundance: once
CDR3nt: TGTGCCAGCTCAGAGGGACAGTATTCACCCCTCCACTTT
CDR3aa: CASSEGQYSPLHF

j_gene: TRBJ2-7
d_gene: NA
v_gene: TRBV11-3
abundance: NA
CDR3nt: TGTGCCAGCAGCTTAGGCGGGGACACCTACGAGCAGTACTTC
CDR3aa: CASSLGGDTYEQYF

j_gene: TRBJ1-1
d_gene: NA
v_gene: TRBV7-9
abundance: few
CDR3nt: TGTGCCAGCAGCTTAGGTCAGGGGTCCCAGGGTGAAGCTTTCTTT
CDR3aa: CASSLGQGSQGEAFF

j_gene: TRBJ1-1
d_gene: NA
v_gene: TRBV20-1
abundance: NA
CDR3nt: TGCAGTGCTAGAGATCGGGGTACCCTGGGACAGAACACTGAAGCTTTCTTT
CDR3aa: CSARDRGTLGQNTEAFF

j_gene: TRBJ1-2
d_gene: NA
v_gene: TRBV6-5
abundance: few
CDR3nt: TGTGCCAGCAGTTACATAGCTAATAACTATGGCTACACCTTC
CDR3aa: CASSYIANNYGYTF

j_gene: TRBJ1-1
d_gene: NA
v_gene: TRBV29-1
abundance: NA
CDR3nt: TGCAGCGTTGGGGGAAAAGTGAACACTGAAGCTTTCTTT
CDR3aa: CSVGGKVNTEAFF